This T cell receptor beta chain came from a study of shared T cell receptors in the human thymus. Libraries were prepared by immunoSEQ multiplex PCR; TCRdb keeps only in-frame clonotypes and omits some of them. Among just under 550,000 clones listed, about 80% were seen once. CDR3 length equals 14 residues. Trimming removed 3 bases from V and 8 bases from J; junction bases left unmatched: 9. From germline, CDR1 is MNHEY and CDR2 SMNVEV (reference sequence). These data also formed part of another study, on human thymus T cells. Turning to that study: Having corrective surgery for congenital heart defects, healthy Finnish infants were the ones who donated. Resections were taken during corrective heart surgery, and the thymus tissue came from these. Thymic as well as blood repertoires seemed to favor certain V and J genes unevenly. What related research reported was that thymic repertoires overlapped highly among unrelated individuals.

J is TRBJ1-2 and V is TRBV27, with 7 bases identical to TRBD1. The clonotype originates from a boy under two years old with a congenital heart defect. Sample: thymocytes. The CDR3 nucleotides read TGTGCCAGCAGTTTCCTCGGGACAGTGGGAGGCTACACCTTC. Amino acids: CASSFLGTVGGYTF.